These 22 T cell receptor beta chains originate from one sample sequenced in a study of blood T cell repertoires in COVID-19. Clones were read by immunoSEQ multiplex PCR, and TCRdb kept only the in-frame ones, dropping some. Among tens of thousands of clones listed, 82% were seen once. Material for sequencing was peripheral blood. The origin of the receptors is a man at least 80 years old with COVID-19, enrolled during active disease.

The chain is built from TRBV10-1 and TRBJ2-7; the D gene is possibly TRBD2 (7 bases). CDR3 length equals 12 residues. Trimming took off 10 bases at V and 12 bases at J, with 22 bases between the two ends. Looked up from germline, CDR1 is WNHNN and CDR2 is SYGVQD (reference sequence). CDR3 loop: CAILGGARLGYV. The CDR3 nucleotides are TGCGCCATTTTAGGGGGGGCCCGGTTGGGGTACGTC.

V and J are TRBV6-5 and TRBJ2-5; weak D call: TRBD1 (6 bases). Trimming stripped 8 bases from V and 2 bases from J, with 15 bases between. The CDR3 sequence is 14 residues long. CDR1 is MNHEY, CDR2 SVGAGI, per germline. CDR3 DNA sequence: TGTGCCAGCTTCAAACAGGGCGGGCAAGAGACCCAGTACTTC. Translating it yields CASFKQGGQETQYF.

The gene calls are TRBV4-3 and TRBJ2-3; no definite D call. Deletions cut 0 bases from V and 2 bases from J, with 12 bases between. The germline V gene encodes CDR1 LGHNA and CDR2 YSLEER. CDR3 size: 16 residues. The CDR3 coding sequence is TGCGCCAGCAGCCAAGATCCGGCTAGATTCACAGATACGCAGTATTTT. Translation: CASSQDPARFTDTQYF.

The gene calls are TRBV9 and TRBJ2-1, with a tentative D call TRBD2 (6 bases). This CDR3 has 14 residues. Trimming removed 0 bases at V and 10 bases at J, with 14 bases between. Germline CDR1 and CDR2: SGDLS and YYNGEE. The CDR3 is CASSVVRLGGEQFF. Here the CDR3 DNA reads TGTGCCAGCAGCGTAGTACGGCTGGGAGGCGAGCAGTTCTTC.

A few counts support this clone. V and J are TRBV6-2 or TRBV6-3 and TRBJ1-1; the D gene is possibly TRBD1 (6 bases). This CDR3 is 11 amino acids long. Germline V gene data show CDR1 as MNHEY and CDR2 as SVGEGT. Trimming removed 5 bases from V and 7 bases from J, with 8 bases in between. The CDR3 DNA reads TGTGCCAGCAGTGACAGGTTTGAAGCTTTCTTT. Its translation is CASSDRFEAFF.

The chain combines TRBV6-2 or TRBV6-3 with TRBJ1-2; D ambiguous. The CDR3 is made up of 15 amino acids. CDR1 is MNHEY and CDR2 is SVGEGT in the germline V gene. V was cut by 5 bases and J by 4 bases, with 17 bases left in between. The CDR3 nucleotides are TGTGCCAGCAGTCAGACTAACCTTCACGGCTATGGCTACACCTTC. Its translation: CASSQTNLHGYGYTF.

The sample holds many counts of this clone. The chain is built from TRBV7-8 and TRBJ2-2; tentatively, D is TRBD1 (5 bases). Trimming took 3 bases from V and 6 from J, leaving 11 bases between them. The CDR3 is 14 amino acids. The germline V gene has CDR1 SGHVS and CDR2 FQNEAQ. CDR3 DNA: TGTGCCAGCAGCTTTGGGGCACGGTCCGGGGAGCTGTTTTTT. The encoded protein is CASSFGARSGELFF.

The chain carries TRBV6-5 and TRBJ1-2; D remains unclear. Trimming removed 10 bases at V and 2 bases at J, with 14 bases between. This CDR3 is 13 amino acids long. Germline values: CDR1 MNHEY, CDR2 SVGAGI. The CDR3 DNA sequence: TGTGCCACCACACTACACACAAACTATGGCTACACCTTC. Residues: CATTLHTNYGYTF.

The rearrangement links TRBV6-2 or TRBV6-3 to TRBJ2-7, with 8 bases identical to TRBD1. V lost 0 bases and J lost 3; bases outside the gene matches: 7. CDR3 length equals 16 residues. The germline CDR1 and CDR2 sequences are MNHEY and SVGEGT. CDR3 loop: CASSYSIGQGFYEQYV. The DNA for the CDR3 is TGTGCCAGCAGTTACTCGATCGGACAGGGCTTCTACGAGCAGTACGTC.

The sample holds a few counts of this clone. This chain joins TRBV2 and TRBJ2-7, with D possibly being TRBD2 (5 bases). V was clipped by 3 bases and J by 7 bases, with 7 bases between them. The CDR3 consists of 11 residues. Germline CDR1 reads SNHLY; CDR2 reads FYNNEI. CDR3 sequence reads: CASSETGEQYF. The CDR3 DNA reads TGTGCCAGCAGTGAGACGGGAGAGCAGTACTTC.

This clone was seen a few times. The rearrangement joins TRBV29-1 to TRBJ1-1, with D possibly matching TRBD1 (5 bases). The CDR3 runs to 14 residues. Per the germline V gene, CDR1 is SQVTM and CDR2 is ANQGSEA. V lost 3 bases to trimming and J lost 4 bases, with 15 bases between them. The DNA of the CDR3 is TGCAGCGTTGACAGGGAGGAGAGTGGCACTGAAGCTTTCTTT. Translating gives CSVDREESGTEAFF.

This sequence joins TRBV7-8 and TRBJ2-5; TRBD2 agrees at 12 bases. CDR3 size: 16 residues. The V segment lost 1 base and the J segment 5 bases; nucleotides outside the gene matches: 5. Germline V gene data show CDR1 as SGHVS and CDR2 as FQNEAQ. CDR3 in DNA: TGTGCCAGCAGCTTAGTTGTGACTAGCGGGGGCGAGACCCAGTACTTC. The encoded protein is CASSLVVTSGGETQYF. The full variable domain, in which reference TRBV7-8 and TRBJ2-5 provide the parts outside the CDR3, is GAGVSQSPRYKVAKRGQDVALRCDPISGHVSLFWYQQALGQGPEFLTYFQNEAQLDKSGLPSDRFFAERPEGSVSTLKIQRTQQEDSAVYLCASSLVVTSGGETQYFGPGTRLLVL.

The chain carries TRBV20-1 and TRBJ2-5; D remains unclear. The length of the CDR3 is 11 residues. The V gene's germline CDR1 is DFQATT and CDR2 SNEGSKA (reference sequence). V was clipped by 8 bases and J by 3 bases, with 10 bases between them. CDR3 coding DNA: TGCAGTTTCCTCGAGGAAGAGACCCAGTACTTC. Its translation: CSFLEEETQYF.

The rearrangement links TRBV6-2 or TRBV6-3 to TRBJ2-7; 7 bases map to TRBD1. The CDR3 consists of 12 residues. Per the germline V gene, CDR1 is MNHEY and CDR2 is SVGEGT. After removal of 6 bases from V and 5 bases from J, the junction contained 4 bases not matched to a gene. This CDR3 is CASSRTGDEQYF. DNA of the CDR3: TGTGCCAGCAGCAGAACAGGGGACGAGCAGTACTTC.

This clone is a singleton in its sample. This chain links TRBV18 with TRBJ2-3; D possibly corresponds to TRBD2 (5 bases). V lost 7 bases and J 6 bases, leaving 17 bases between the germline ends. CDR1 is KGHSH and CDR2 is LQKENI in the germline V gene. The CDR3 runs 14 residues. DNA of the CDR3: TGTGCCAGCTATCGGACTCCGAGCGCCGATACGCAGTATTTT. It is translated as CASYRTPSADTQYF.

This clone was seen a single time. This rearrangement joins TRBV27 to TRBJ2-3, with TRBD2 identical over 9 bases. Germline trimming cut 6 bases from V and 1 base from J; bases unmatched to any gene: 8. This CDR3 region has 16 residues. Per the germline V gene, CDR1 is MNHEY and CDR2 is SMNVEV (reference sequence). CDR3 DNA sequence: TGTGCCAGCAGATTTAGCGGGAGCCTTGGCACAGATACGCAGTATTTT. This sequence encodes CASRFSGSLGTDTQYF.

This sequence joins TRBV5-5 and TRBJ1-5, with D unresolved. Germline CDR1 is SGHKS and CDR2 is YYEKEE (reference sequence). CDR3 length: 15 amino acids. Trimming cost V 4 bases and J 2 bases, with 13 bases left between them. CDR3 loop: CASSIYPNGNQPQHF. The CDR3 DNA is TGTGCCAGCAGCATCTATCCCAACGGCAATCAGCCCCAGCATTTT. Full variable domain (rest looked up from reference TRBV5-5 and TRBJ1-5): DAGVTQSPTHLIKTRGQQVTLRCSPISGHKSVSWYQQVLGQGPQFIFQYYEKEERGRGNFPDRFSARQFPNYSSELNVNALLLGDSALYLCASSIYPNGNQPQHFGDGTRLSIL.

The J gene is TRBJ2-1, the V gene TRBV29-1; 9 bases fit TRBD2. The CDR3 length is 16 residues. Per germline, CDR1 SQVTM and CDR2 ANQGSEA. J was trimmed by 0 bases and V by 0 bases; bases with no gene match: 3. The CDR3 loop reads CSVEELAGSSYNEQFF. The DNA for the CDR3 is TGCAGCGTTGAAGAGCTAGCGGGGAGCTCCTACAATGAGCAGTTCTTC.

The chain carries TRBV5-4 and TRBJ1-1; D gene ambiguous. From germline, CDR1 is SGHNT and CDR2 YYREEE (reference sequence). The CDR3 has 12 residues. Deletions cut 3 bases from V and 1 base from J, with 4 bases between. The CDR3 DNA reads TGTGCCAGCAGCTCCAAGAACACTGAAGCTTTCTTT. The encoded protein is CASSSKNTEAFF.

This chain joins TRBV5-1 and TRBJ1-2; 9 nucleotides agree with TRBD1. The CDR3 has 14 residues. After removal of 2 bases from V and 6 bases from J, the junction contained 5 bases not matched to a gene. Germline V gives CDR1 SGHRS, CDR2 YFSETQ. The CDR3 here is CASSLPGQGDGYTF. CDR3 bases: TGCGCCAGCAGCTTACCGGGACAGGGAGATGGCTACACCTTC.

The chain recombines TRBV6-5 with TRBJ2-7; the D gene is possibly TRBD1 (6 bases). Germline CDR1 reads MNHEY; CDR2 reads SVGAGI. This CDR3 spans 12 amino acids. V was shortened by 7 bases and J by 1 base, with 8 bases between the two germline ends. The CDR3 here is CASTTGSYEQYV. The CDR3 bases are TGTGCCAGCACCACAGGGTCCTACGAGCAGTACGTC.

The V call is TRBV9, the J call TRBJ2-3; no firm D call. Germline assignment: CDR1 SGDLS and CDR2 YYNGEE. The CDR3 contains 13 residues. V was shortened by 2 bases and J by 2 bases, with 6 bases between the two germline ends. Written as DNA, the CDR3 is TGTGCCAGCAGCGTCTCTCCCACAGATACGCAGTATTTT. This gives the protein CASSVSPTDTQYF.